One sample yielded the 9 T cell receptor beta chains listed below, sequenced in a study of technical replicates of blood from a few donors. The data were produced by immunoSEQ multiplex PCR, yet TCRdb's version contains in-frame clones alone and is incomplete. The table shows 65,000 to 85,000 clones, with about 97% occurring only once. The source material was T cells isolated from PBMCs. The receptors stem from a human donor in good health.

The genes are TRBV7-9 and TRBJ2-1, with 10 bases matching TRBD1. Germline V CDR1 and CDR2: SEHNR, FQNEAQ (reference sequence). The ends lost 6 bases at V and 1 base at J; junction bases unmatched: 12. The CDR3 is made up of 18 amino acids. CDR3 loop: CASSPADRGPESYNEQFF. Here the CDR3 DNA reads TGTGCCAGCAGTCCGGCCGACAGGGGGCCAGAATCCTACAATGAGCAGTTCTTC. Supplemented by reference TRBV7-9 and TRBJ2-1, the full variable domain reads DTGVSQNPRHKITKRGQNVTFRCDPISEHNRLYWYRQTLGQGPEFLTYFQNEAQLEKSRLLSDRFSAERPKGSFSTLEIQRTEQGDSAMYLCASSPADRGPESYNEQFFGPGTRLTVL.

The J gene is TRBJ2-4, the V gene TRBV2; D call uncertain. This CDR3 contains 14 residues. Deletions cut 7 bases from V and 2 bases from J, with 12 bases between. The germline CDR1 and CDR2 sequences are SNHLY and FYNNEI. CDR3 sequence: CASTPPYSKNIQYF. The DNA for the CDR3 is TGTGCCAGCACACCTCCCTATTCCAAAAACATTCAGTACTTC. Variable domain in full (rest from reference TRBV2 and TRBJ2-4): EPEVTQTPSHQVTQMGQEVILRCVPISNHLYFYWYRQILGQKVEFLVSFYNNEISEKSEIFDDQFSVERPDGSNFTLKIRSTKLEDSAMYFCASTPPYSKNIQYFGAGTRLSVL.

V gene TRBV9 combines with J gene TRBJ2-7, with 8 bases matching TRBD2. The CDR3 covers 14 residues. J gave up 3 bases and V 5 bases, and 7 bases lay outside the gene matches. Germline values: CDR1 SGDLS, CDR2 YYNGEE. CDR3 DNA sequence: TGTGCCAGCAGTCGGTCGGGAGGGAACTACGAGCAGTACTTC. Translated, it gives CASSRSGGNYEQYF.

V gene TRBV4-2 combines with J gene TRBJ2-1, with a tentative D call TRBD2 (6 bases). Germline CDR1 reads LGHNA; CDR2 reads YNFKEQ. V lost 2 bases to trimming and J lost 0 bases, with 14 bases between them. The CDR3 has 17 residues. The CDR3 reads CASSQLLRGISYNEQFF. The CDR3 nucleotides are TGTGCCAGCAGCCAACTCTTGCGGGGAATCTCCTACAATGAGCAGTTCTTC.

CDR3 DNA sequence: TGTGCCAGCAGTGAATCACCTAGCGGGGTCAATGAGCAGTTCTTC. This encodes CASSESPSGVNEQFF. The rearrangement uses TRBV2 and TRBJ2-1; 9 bases fit TRBD2. V lost 2 bases, J lost 6 bases, and 5 bases stayed unmatched. The CDR3 consists of 15 residues. In germline, CDR1 is SNHLY, CDR2 FYNNEI. The full variable domain, with the rest looked up from reference TRBV2 and TRBJ2-1, is EPEVTQTPSHQVTQMGQEVILRCVPISNHLYFYWYRQILGQKVEFLVSFYNNEISEKSEIFDDQFSVERPDGSNFTLKIRSTKLEDSAMYFCASSESPSGVNEQFFGPGTRLTVL.

This chain uses TRBV15 with TRBJ2-5; TRBD1 aligns across 7 bases. The CDR3 is 16 amino acids. J lost 4 bases, V lost 3 bases, and 11 bases had no gene match. Germline lookup yields CDR1 LNHNV and CDR2 YYDKDF (reference sequence). CDR3 loop: CATSRGSGGRGETQYF. The DNA for the CDR3 is TGTGCCACCAGCAGGGGTTCAGGGGGTCGGGGAGAGACCCAGTACTTC.

The rearrangement links TRBV7-8 to TRBJ2-7; 7 nucleotides match TRBD1. CDR1 is SGHVS, CDR2 FQNEAQ, per germline. The CDR3 runs 12 residues. With V trimmed by 6 bases and J by 6 bases, 5 bases remained unmatched. CDR3 in amino acids: CASRPQGSEQYF. The CDR3 DNA is TGTGCCAGCAGGCCACAGGGGAGCGAGCAGTACTTC.

The V call is TRBV7-2, the J call TRBJ2-3, with D possibly matching TRBD2 (6 bases). Germline V gene sequence: CDR1 SGHTA, CDR2 FQGNSA. The CDR3 runs 15 residues. The V end lost 1 base, the J end lost 2 bases, and 10 bases lay between the germline ends. CDR3 coding DNA: TGTGCCAGCAGCTTAGGCCTAGCGTTCACAGATACGCAGTATTTT. Its translation: CASSLGLAFTDTQYF.

In its sample, this clone was seen a few times. This chain joins TRBV28 and TRBJ2-7; weak D call: TRBD1 (5 bases). This CDR3 is 12 amino acids long. Germline-derived CDR1 and CDR2 are MDHEN and SYDVKM. Trimming cost V 6 bases and J 2 bases, with 8 bases left between them. CDR3 coding DNA: TGTGCCAGCAGGGCGGACACCTACGAGCAGTACTTC. This sequence encodes CASRADTYEQYF.